Listed here are 3 T cell receptor beta chains from one sample, sequenced in a study of cytomegalovirus exposure and HLA in healthy donors. This PCR relied on a set of 60 Vbeta primers and 13 Jbeta primers. Only in-frame clones appear in the TCRdb table, and some are missing; sequencing was by immunoSEQ multiplex PCR. The profile covers over 75,000 clones, with roughly 80% appearing a single time and approximately 16% taken by the ten largest. Sequencing input: PBMCs. Receptors were obtained from a man aged 60 to 75 in good health and CMV-seropositive.

This rearrangement joins TRBV11-2 to TRBJ2-5; D uncertain. The germline V gene has CDR1 SGHAT and CDR2 FQNNGV. The CDR3 sequence is 11 residues long. V dropped 5 bases and J dropped 8 bases, with 9 bases sitting between them. For the CDR3, the DNA is TGTGCCAGCAGCCCCGGTCCTACCCAGTACTTC. Translating it yields CASSPGPTQYF.

This clone was observed once. The J gene is TRBJ2-7, the V gene TRBV7-8, with unresolved D. Between the trimmed V and J ends, which lost 4 bases and 4 bases, there was a span of 5 bases. The germline gives CDR1 SGHVS, CDR2 FQNEAQ. CDR3 length: 11 amino acids. The CDR3, as DNA: TGTGCCAGCAGCTCACAATACGAGCAGTACTTC. Amino acids: CASSSQYEQYF.

V gene TRBV25-1 combines with J gene TRBJ1-3; D is possibly TRBD1 (5 bases). V was clipped by 6 bases and J by 0 bases, with 15 bases between them. The CDR3 consists of 16 residues. Germline-derived CDR1 and CDR2 are MGHDK and SYGVNS. CDR3 nucleotides: TGTGCCAGCAGACCGCAGGGATTGGGCTCTGGAAACACCATATATTTT. Protein sequence: CASRPQGLGSGNTIYF.